This passage covers 27 T cell receptor beta chains from one sample sequenced in a study of metastatic and nonmetastatic thyroid tumors. TCRdb redid the clone calls on the PCR reads using MiXCR. The sample lists about 24,000 clones, roughly 23% occurring once. No patient received treatment before thyroid surgery. The sample was blood. Receptors originate from a male donor with papillary thyroid cancer or a benign thyroid nodule (not recorded which). Some clones in this sample may be carry-over from other donors' samples.

With respect to this clone: Given a much more abundant clone one base away, this may be a read error. The rearrangement uses TRBV29-1 and TRBJ2-3; 10 nucleotides agree with TRBD2. Germline V CDR1 and CDR2: SQVTM, ANQGSEA. The V and J ends lost 7 bases and 2 bases, in that order; junction bases with no gene match: 6. The CDR3 has 14 residues. Here the CDR3 reads CSGQREGLTDTQYF. DNA for the CDR3: TGCAGCGGGCAGCGGGAGGGCCTCACAGATACGCAGTATTTT.

This clone has ten or more counts. The V and J genes are TRBV7-8 and TRBJ1-6; D is unresolved. This CDR3 has 14 amino acids. Trimming took off 5 bases at V and 2 bases at J, with 7 bases between the two ends. CDR1 is SGHVS, CDR2 FQNEAQ, per germline. The CDR3 is CASSPDPYNSPLHF. The CDR3 DNA follows: TGTGCCAGCAGCCCCGATCCCTATAATTCACCCCTCCACTTT.

This clone was found a few times. The V and J genes are TRBV6-5 and TRBJ2-1, with D perhaps given as TRBD1 or TRBD2 (5 bases each). Trimming cost V 2 bases and J 8 bases, with 13 bases left between them. Per germline, CDR1 MNHEY and CDR2 SVGAGI. The CDR3 is made up of 14 amino acids. The DNA of the CDR3 is TGTGCCAGCAGTTACGGGCAGGGAGCAGATGAGCAGTTCTTC. It codes for CASSYGQGADEQFF.

This clone has just a few counts. The J gene is TRBJ1-1, the V gene TRBV27; perhaps TRBD1 as D (6 bases). Germline loops: CDR1 MNHEY, CDR2 SMNVEV (reference sequence). Trimming pared 5 bases from V and 2 bases from J, leaving 18 bases between. The CDR3 covers 16 residues. The CDR3 is CASSTTLRGLNTEAFF. CDR3 bases: TGTGCCAGCAGTACCACCCTCAGGGGACTAAACACTGAAGCTTTCTTT.

This chain joins TRBV5-1 and TRBJ1-6; tentatively, D is TRBD1 (5 bases). This CDR3 has 17 amino acids. V shed 0 bases and J shed 12 bases, with 22 bases lying between them. Germline lookup yields CDR1 SGHRS and CDR2 YFSETQ. CDR3: CASSLASLGQGDGPLHF. For the CDR3, the DNA is TGCGCCAGCAGCTTGGCCAGTCTGGGGCAGGGTGACGGACCCCTCCACTTT.

This clone showed up many times. This chain uses TRBV27 with TRBJ1-5, with D unclear. Trimming left V 7 bases short and J 2 bases short, with 15 bases between. The germline V gene encodes CDR1 MNHEY and CDR2 SMNVEV (reference sequence). The CDR3 extends over 15 amino acids. The CDR3 loop is CASKPTLVGNQPQHF. The CDR3, as DNA: TGTGCCAGCAAACCTACTCTAGTAGGCAATCAGCCCCAGCATTTT.

The chain recombines TRBV24-1 with TRBJ2-3, with 7 positions matching TRBD2. The CDR3 has 19 amino acids. The junction had 13 bases not matched to a gene; V was cut back by 0 bases and J by 2 bases. The germline V gene encodes CDR1 KGHDR and CDR2 SFDVKD. The CDR3 DNA sequence: TGTGCCACCAGTGATTTGCGTTTTGGGGCTAGCGGCTACACAGATACGCAGTATTTT. Protein: CATSDLRFGASGYTDTQYF.

This clone was found many times. The V call is TRBV19, the J call TRBJ2-1, with 10 bases lining up with TRBD2. The CDR3 is 16 amino acids. Germline V gene data show CDR1 as LNHDA and CDR2 as SQIVND (reference sequence). The V gene end was trimmed by 1 base and the J gene end by 9 bases; junction bases not matched to a gene: 9. The CDR3, as DNA: TGTGCCAGTAGTATAGGGCTAGCGGGAGCGGAGGGTGAGCAGTTCTTC. Translation gives CASSIGLAGAEGEQFF. Combining the CDR3 with reference TRBV19 and TRBJ2-1 gives the whole variable domain DGGITQSPKYLFRKEGQNVTLSCEQNLNHDAMYWYRQDPGQGLRLIYYSQIVNDFQKGDIAEGYSVSREKKESFPLTVTSAQKNPTAFYLCASSIGLAGAEGEQFFGPGTRLTVL.

This clone was detected many times. The chain recombines TRBV20-1 with TRBJ1-1; possibly TRBD1 for D (6 bases). Germline V gives CDR1 DFQATT, CDR2 SNEGSKA (reference sequence). V lost 3 bases and J 3 bases, leaving 17 bases between the germline ends. The CDR3 loop spans 15 amino acids. CDR3 region: CSARETGIRDTEAFF. In DNA form, the CDR3 reads TGCAGTGCTAGGGAAACAGGGATTAGGGACACTGAAGCTTTCTTT.

This clone was recorded many times. V is TRBV27 and J is TRBJ2-7; 11 bases align to TRBD2. Per germline, CDR1 MNHEY and CDR2 SMNVEV (reference sequence). The trim removed 2 bases at V and 2 bases at J, leaving 2 bases unmatched. The CDR3 totals 15 residues. CDR3 coding DNA: TGTGCCAGCAGTTTACTAGCGGGAGGTACCTACGAGCAGTACTTC. Its translation: CASSLLAGGTYEQYF.

This clone showed up many times. The same CDR3 is also encoded by other DNA sequences in this sample. The rearrangement links TRBV4-1 to TRBJ1-1, with 7 nucleotides matching TRBD1. Trimming removed 0 bases from V and 5 bases from J; junction bases left unmatched: 6. The CDR3 has 15 amino acids. Germline V gives CDR1 MGHRA, CDR2 YSYEKL. The DNA for the CDR3 is TGCGCCAGCAGCCAAGATCCAAGGGGGCTTACTGAAGCTTTCTTT. It encodes CASSQDPRGLTEAFF.

At least ten counts were recorded for this clone. The chain combines TRBV6-1 with TRBJ1-1; no clear D gene. V lost 7 bases to trimming and J lost 10 bases, with 19 bases between them. CDR3 length: 13 amino acids. CDR1 is MNHNS and CDR2 is SASEGT in the germline V gene. The CDR3 region has the DNA TGTGCCAGCAAAGTCTCGGAATACGAGGGAGCTTTCTTT. It codes for CASKVSEYEGAFF.

The rearrangement joins TRBV6-1 to TRBJ1-2; D not resolved. With 11 bases removed from V and 0 bases from J, the gap between germline ends came to 16 bases. The germline gives CDR1 MNHNS, CDR2 SASEGT. The CDR3 covers 14 residues. The CDR3 here is CAAARTATNYGYTF. In DNA, the CDR3 is TGTGCCGCGGCCCGAACAGCAACTAACTATGGCTACACCTTC.

Concerning this clone: This sequence may be a read error, since a much larger clone differs from it by one base. CDR3 sequence reads: CASIQVLGAGSPLHF. In DNA, the CDR3 is TGTGCCAGCATCCAAGTTTTGGGGGCGGGTTCACCCCTCCACTTT. V is TRBV3-1 and J is TRBJ1-6; D may be TRBD1 (6 bases). The CDR3 has 15 residues. Looked up from germline, CDR1 is LGHDT and CDR2 is YNNKEL (reference sequence).

This clone was observed many times. This chain links TRBV5-4 with TRBJ1-3; D remains ambiguous. V was shortened by 3 bases and J by 3 bases, with 7 bases between the two germline ends. The germline V gene has CDR1 SGHNT and CDR2 YYREEE (reference sequence). The CDR3 runs 13 residues. The DNA of the CDR3 is TGTGCCAGCAGCTCCGCTGGTGGAAACACCATATATTTT. Its protein is CASSSAGGNTIYF.

This rearrangement joins TRBV20-1 to TRBJ1-1; TRBD1 agrees at 7 bases. J was trimmed by 5 bases and V by 3 bases; bases with no gene match: 9. The CDR3 covers 14 residues. Germline assignment: CDR1 DFQATT and CDR2 SNEGSKA (reference sequence). CDR3 coding DNA: TGCAGTGCTAGGGATAAGACAGGGAGTACTGAAGCTTTCTTT. Its translation is CSARDKTGSTEAFF.

This clone was seen repeatedly, ten times or more. The V call is TRBV11-2, the J call TRBJ2-1; D not certain. Germline V lookup: CDR1 SGHAT, CDR2 FQNNGV. V shed 1 base and J shed 4 bases, with 11 bases lying between them. This CDR3 is 15 amino acids long. CDR3 residues: CASSLVPSKYNEQFF. CDR3 bases: TGTGCCAGCAGCTTAGTGCCTTCCAAATACAATGAGCAGTTCTTC.

The table lists this clone with many counts. The chain couples TRBV6-1 to TRBJ2-5; perhaps TRBD1 as D (6 bases). This CDR3 is 13 amino acids long. V lost 6 bases, J lost 2 bases, and 10 bases lay in between. Germline lookup yields CDR1 MNHNS and CDR2 SASEGT. DNA of the CDR3: TGTGCCAGCAGCAGACAGGAGCAAGAGACCCAGTACTTC. This sequence encodes CASSRQEQETQYF.

V usage is TRBV5-1 and J usage is TRBJ1-3, with 7 bases lining up with TRBD1. Germline CDR1 SGHRS, CDR2 YFSETQ. CDR3 size: 16 residues. V gave up 4 bases and J gave up 2 bases; unmatched junction bases: 9. The CDR3 loop is CASSPDPGTAGNTIYF. CDR3 DNA: TGCGCCAGCAGCCCGGACCCTGGGACAGCTGGAAACACCATATATTTT.

In its sample, this clone was seen a few times. V and J are TRBV20-1 and TRBJ2-3; a possible D gene is TRBD2 (5 bases). This CDR3 contains 12 residues. Trimming pared 6 bases from V and 5 bases from J, leaving 12 bases between. Germline-derived CDR1 and CDR2 are DFQATT and SNEGSKA (reference sequence). In DNA form, the CDR3 reads TGCAGTGCCGAGGGAGAGATAGATACGCAGTATTTT. Protein product: CSAEGEIDTQYF.

This clone appeared a few times. The chain joins TRBV15 to TRBJ2-7; no reliable D call. The length of the CDR3 is 12 residues. Trimming left V 5 bases short and J 0 bases short, with 5 bases between. Germline V gene sequence: CDR1 LNHNV, CDR2 YYDKDF (reference sequence). The chain's CDR3 is CATSRSSYEQYF. The CDR3 nucleotides are TGTGCCACCAGCCGGAGCTCCTACGAGCAGTACTTC.

The J gene is TRBJ2-7, the V gene TRBV4-2; 14 bases are a match to TRBD2. The CDR3 runs to 18 residues. The junction had 7 bases not matched to a gene; V was cut back by 1 base and J by 2 bases. Per germline, CDR1 LGHNA and CDR2 YNFKEQ. The CDR3 reads CASSQGGTSGSWAYEQYF. The CDR3 nucleotides read TGTGCCAGCAGCCAAGGGGGGACTAGCGGGAGTTGGGCCTACGAGCAGTACTTC.

With respect to this clone: The same CDR3 arises from other DNA sequences in this sample as well. The V and J genes are TRBV19 and TRBJ2-5, with TRBD2 as a possible D gene (6 bases). Trimming pared 7 bases from V and 5 bases from J, leaving 23 bases between. Germline V gene data show CDR1 as LNHDA and CDR2 as SQIVND (reference sequence). The CDR3 has 16 amino acids. The CDR3, as DNA: TGTGCCAGTAAAGGTTCAGCGGCGGGGAGAATGGAGACCCAGTACTTC. It specifies CASKGSAAGRMETQYF.

This clone was found many times. V and J are TRBV29-1 and TRBJ1-2, with 10 bases fitting TRBD1. The junction had 1 base not matched to a gene; V was cut back by 4 bases and J by 5 bases. The CDR3 covers 12 residues. In germline, CDR1 is SQVTM, CDR2 ANQGSEA. CDR3 sequence (DNA): TGCAGCGTTGGACAGGGGGCATATGGCTACACCTTC. It encodes CSVGQGAYGYTF.

This clone was recorded at least ten times. The chain employs TRBV20-1 and TRBJ2-7; a weak D match, TRBD1 (6 bases). The V end was cut by 8 bases, the J end by 5 bases, with 13 bases between. CDR1 and CDR2 from the germline V gene are DFQATT and SNEGSKA (reference sequence). The length of the CDR3 is 11 residues. The DNA of the CDR3 is TGCAGTCCAGACAGGAACGACGAGCAGTACTTC. Translation: CSPDRNDEQYF.

The table lists this clone with a few counts. V gene TRBV27 combines with J gene TRBJ2-7; 7 bases are shared with TRBD1. The CDR3 totals 13 residues. The V gene end was trimmed by 5 bases and the J gene end by 5 bases; junction bases not matched to a gene: 6. Germline CDR1 and CDR2: MNHEY and SMNVEV (reference sequence). CDR3 sequence (DNA): TGTGCCAGCAGTCCTTTGACAGGGAACGAGCAGTACTTC. As protein: CASSPLTGNEQYF.

The CDR3 sequence is CSVLPSGTCVGEQYF. As DNA, the CDR3 is TGCAGTGTTCTCCCATCCGGGACATGTGTGGGTGAGCAGTACTTC. The rearrangement uses TRBV20-1 and TRBJ2-7, with a tentative D call TRBD1 (6 bases). The V end was cut by 7 bases, the J end by 7 bases, with 26 bases between. Germline CDR1 is DFQATT and CDR2 is SNEGSKA (reference sequence). The CDR3 has 15 residues.